This TCR beta chain was identified in a study of control samples from healthy donors and cancer patients. Germline V CDR1 and CDR2: SGDLS, YYNGEE. The CDR3 spans 12 residues. Trimming left V 3 bases short and J 4 bases short, with 7 bases between. The assay was immunoSEQ multiplex PCR, and TCRdb's table has in-frame clones only and misses some. The repertoire consists of some 120,000 clones, with about 88% occurring once and the leading ten covering approximately 2.2%. The count of this clone is one. Other DNA sequences from this sample encode an identical CDR3 as well. What was sequenced was blood. The TCR was taken from a woman aged 70-85 years in good health. This chain connects TRBV9 to TRBJ1-2; D not certain. CDR3 bases: TGTGCCAGCAGCGCCGAGGGCTATGGCTACACCTTC. Translation: CASSAEGYGYTF.